This T cell receptor (beta chain) originates from a study of T cell responses to AZD1222 COVID-19 vaccine. Study-level points and caveats: Regions 160-218 and 743-854 dominated among vaccine-associated CD4 TCRs spanning spike. Only after the peak T cell response were repertoires sampled. Baseline antibody screening turned up just a handful of seropositive AZD1222 recipients.

Sequencing used immunoSEQ multiplex PCR; TCRdb keeps in-frame clones, though not all of them. The sample includes about 35,000 clones, around nine tenths of them seen just once. With regard to this clone: Its antigen is still unknown.

Trimming removed 3 bases from V and 0 bases from J, with 11 bases in between. The CDR3 sequence is 15 residues long. Germline values: CDR1 SGHDN, CDR2 FVKESK. The receptor was derived from an adult in good health. Sequenced here: peripheral blood, sampled on day 0 of AZD1222 vaccination. The V and J genes are TRBV14 and TRBJ1-1; no reliable D call. CDR3 in amino acids: CASSQGGSVNTEAFF. In nucleotides, the CDR3 is TGTGCCAGCAGCCAGGGCGGGTCGGTGAACACTGAAGCTTTCTTT.